These 28 T cell receptor beta chains were all obtained from the same sample, sequenced in a study of cytomegalovirus exposure and HLA in healthy donors. Using immunoSEQ multiplex PCR, the repertoire was profiled, and TCRdb retains in-frame clones only, with some absent. The sample has 110,000 to 150,000 clones; 85% to 95% are singletons. The sequenced sample consisted of PBMCs. Receptors originate from a man aged 18 to 29 in good health and CMV-seropositive.

The V call is TRBV2, the J call TRBJ2-5; TRBD1 might be the D (7 bases). The CDR3 runs to 17 residues. Germline V CDR1 and CDR2: SNHLY, FYNNEI. V lost 2 bases to trimming and J lost 7 bases, with 23 bases between them. The CDR3 nucleotides read TGTGCCAGCAGTGAACTTACGCAGGGGGGAGGCCGGGTGACCCAGTACTTC. This encodes CASSELTQGGGRVTQYF. Based on the CDR3 plus reference TRBV2 and TRBJ2-5, the full variable domain is EPEVTQTPSHQVTQMGQEVILRCVPISNHLYFYWYRQILGQKVEFLVSFYNNEISEKSEIFDDQFSVERPDGSNFTLKIRSTKLEDSAMYFCASSELTQGGGRVTQYFGPGTRLLVL.

This clone has a single count. This chain uses TRBV5-1 with TRBJ1-3; TRBD1 agrees at 10 bases. CDR3 size: 15 residues. CDR1 and CDR2 (germline): SGHRS, YFSETQ. J gave up 2 bases and V 4 bases, and 3 bases lay outside the gene matches. CDR3 residues: CASSVDRGPGNTIYF. As DNA, the CDR3 is TGCGCCAGCAGCGTCGACAGGGGGCCTGGAAACACCATATATTTT.

This chain uses TRBV5-3 with TRBJ2-2, with D perhaps TRBD1 (7 bases). TRBV5-3 qualifies as an ORF whose function is uncertain. V was cut by 5 bases and J by 2 bases, with 19 bases left in between. The length of the CDR3 is 17 residues. CDR3 residues: CARSSGTVAVNTGELFF. CDR3 in DNA: TGTGCCAGAAGTTCCGGGACAGTAGCGGTTAACACCGGGGAGCTGTTTTTT.

The chain is built from TRBV18 and TRBJ1-6; D may be TRBD1 (5 bases). The V end was cut by 3 bases, the J end by 8 bases, with 11 bases between. CDR1 is KGHSH and CDR2 is LQKENI in the germline V gene. The length of the CDR3 is 14 residues. The CDR3: CASSPPGRDSPLHF. CDR3 bases: TGTGCCAGCTCACCTCCAGGGCGCGATTCACCCCTCCACTTT.

This chain connects TRBV27 to TRBJ2-3, with 11 bases lining up with TRBD1. V gave up 6 bases and J gave up 5 bases; unmatched junction bases: 7. The CDR3 totals 15 residues. Germline values: CDR1 MNHEY, CDR2 SMNVEV (reference sequence). The chain's CDR3 is CASSRTGGLLDTQYF. DNA for the CDR3: TGTGCCAGCAGCCGGACAGGGGGCCTGTTAGATACGCAGTATTTT.

The rearrangement joins TRBV11-1 to TRBJ2-1; D may be TRBD2 (5 bases). CDR3 size: 13 residues. The V gene's germline CDR1 is SGHAT and CDR2 FQDESV (reference sequence). V was shortened by 1 base and J by 8 bases, with 9 bases between the two germline ends. This CDR3 reads CASSLGREYEQFF. CDR3 in DNA: TGTGCCAGCAGCTTAGGAAGGGAGTATGAGCAGTTCTTC.

The chain combines TRBV28 with TRBJ2-7; 8 nucleotides line up with TRBD2. There are 16 residues in the CDR3. The V segment lost 6 bases and the J segment 2 bases; nucleotides outside the gene matches: 12. CDR1 MDHEN and CDR2 SYDVKM come from the germline V gene. CDR3 DNA sequence: TGTGCCAGCAGCTCCACGACTAGCGCGATTACCTACGAGCAGTACTTC. Protein sequence: CASSSTTSAITYEQYF.

The CDR3 region is CAWSVKVGRVIMGNTIYF. DNA of the CDR3: TGTGCCTGGAGTGTAAAGGTGGGGAGGGTCATAATGGGTAACACCATATATTTT. V usage is TRBV30 and J usage is TRBJ1-3; D is ambiguous. Germline CDR1 reads GTSNPN; CDR2 reads SVGIG (reference sequence). V gave up 0 bases and J gave up 7 bases, with 25 bases separating them. The CDR3 contains 18 residues.

The chain couples TRBV2 to TRBJ2-7; TRBD1 is a possible D gene (7 bases). V lost 8 bases and J lost 6, with 17 bases in between. CDR3 size: 13 residues. Germline V gene data show CDR1 as SNHLY and CDR2 as FYNNEI. CDR3 bases: TGTGCCAGCGGAAGACAGGGAGGAGGCGAGCAGTACTTC. This encodes CASGRQGGGEQYF.

The chain couples TRBV6-5 to TRBJ1-2; TRBD1 is a possible D gene (6 bases). V was clipped by 5 bases and J by 2 bases, with 6 bases between them. CDR3 length equals 12 residues. CDR1 is MNHEY and CDR2 is SVGAGI in the germline V gene. The CDR3 spells CASSTGNYGYTF. In DNA, the CDR3 is TGTGCCAGCAGTACAGGGAACTATGGCTACACCTTC.

The genes are TRBV6-6 and TRBJ1-2; 9 nucleotides line up with TRBD1. Trimming removed 0 bases from V and 8 bases from J; junction bases left unmatched: 7. The V gene's germline CDR1 is MNHNY and CDR2 SVGAGI (reference sequence). The CDR3 sequence is 15 residues long. CDR3 coding DNA: TGTGCCAGCAGTTACTCCGTAGACAGGGGGGAAGGCTACACCTTC. Its protein product is CASSYSVDRGEGYTF.

This chain connects TRBV4-1 to TRBJ1-2; TRBD1 aligns across 10 bases. V lost 3 bases to trimming and J lost 7 bases; unmatched junction nucleotides: 11. The V gene's germline CDR1 is MGHRA and CDR2 YSYEKL. This CDR3 region has 16 residues. This chain's CDR3 is CASSQTRPGTGVGYTF. The CDR3 nucleotides read TGCGCCAGCAGCCAGACGCGACCCGGGACAGGGGTTGGCTACACCTTC.

This clone was seen only once. The chain carries TRBV7-2 and TRBJ2-7; 11 bases are a match to TRBD2. V dropped 0 bases and J dropped 2; count of bases not matched to a gene: 3. Germline V gene lookup returns CDR1 SGHTA and CDR2 FQGNSA. There are 16 residues in the CDR3. The CDR3 is CASSLAEGLAAYEQYF. Written as DNA, the CDR3 is TGTGCCAGCAGCTTAGCGGAGGGACTAGCGGCCTACGAGCAGTACTTC. The full variable domain, its missing parts supplied by reference TRBV7-2 and TRBJ2-7, is GAGVSQSPSNKVTEKGKDVELRCDPISGHTALYWYRQSLGQGLEFLIYFQGNSAPDKSGLPSDRFSAERTGGSVSTLTIQRTQQEDSAVYLCASSLAEGLAAYEQYFGPGTRLTVT.

The chain couples TRBV27 to TRBJ2-1; 14 nucleotides align to TRBD2. The length of the CDR3 is 14 residues. Germline V gives CDR1 MNHEY, CDR2 SMNVEV (reference sequence). J was trimmed by 8 bases and V by 6 bases; bases with no gene match: 3. CDR3 sequence reads: CASRPGLAGDEQFF. The DNA for the CDR3 is TGTGCCAGCAGGCCGGGACTAGCGGGAGATGAGCAGTTCTTC.

The rearrangement uses TRBV18 and TRBJ2-5; 11 bases align to TRBD2. Trimming took 4 bases from V and 5 from J; bases not matched to a gene: 6. CDR3 length: 15 amino acids. Per germline, CDR1 KGHSH and CDR2 LQKENI. CDR3 DNA sequence: TGTGCCAGCTCACTAGCGGGAGGGCCTGGTGAGACCCAGTACTTC. This sequence encodes CASSLAGGPGETQYF.

V usage is TRBV29-1 and J usage is TRBJ2-7; 7 nucleotides agree with TRBD2. This CDR3 has 12 residues. The ends lost 4 bases at V and 2 bases at J; junction bases unmatched: 2. Germline loops: CDR1 SQVTM, CDR2 ANQGSEA. The CDR3 nucleotides are TGCAGCGTTGCGCGGGGGACCTACGAGCAGTACTTC. Translated: CSVARGTYEQYF.

The chain carries TRBV6-5 and TRBJ2-3; 9 positions match TRBD2. The V gene's germline CDR1 is MNHEY and CDR2 SVGAGI. This CDR3 region has 14 residues. J gave up 1 base and V 6 bases, and 2 bases lay outside the gene matches. DNA of the CDR3: TGTGCCAGCAGCAGACTAGCGGGCACAGATACGCAGTATTTT. Protein sequence: CASSRLAGTDTQYF.

This rearrangement joins TRBV2 to TRBJ2-5; 11 bases line up with TRBD2. V lost 7 bases, J lost 5 bases, and 12 bases stayed unmatched. Germline V lookup: CDR1 SNHLY, CDR2 FYNNEI. CDR3 length equals 16 residues. The CDR3: CASTPGLAGTSETQYF. The CDR3 DNA is TGTGCCAGCACTCCCGGACTAGCGGGTACTAGTGAGACCCAGTACTTC.

This clone was counted a single time. CDR3 nucleotides: TGTGCCTGGGCTAGCGGGAAAATGAACACCGGGGAGCTGTTTTTT. Translating gives CAWASGKMNTGELFF. The chain uses TRBV30 and TRBJ2-2, with 9 bases identical to TRBD2. The germline V gene has CDR1 GTSNPN and CDR2 SVGIG (reference sequence). The CDR3 loop spans 15 amino acids. With V trimmed by 5 bases and J by 1 base, 5 bases remained unmatched.

This clone was observed a handful of times. The chain combines TRBV7-8 with TRBJ2-3; 8 bases match TRBD1. V shed 5 bases and J 6 bases; nucleotides not matched to a gene: 7. The CDR3 runs 14 residues. Looked up from germline, CDR1 is SGHVS and CDR2 is FQNEAQ. CDR3 residues: CASSQSTGGDTQYF. The CDR3 DNA sequence: TGTGCCAGCAGCCAGAGTACAGGGGGTGATACGCAGTATTTT.

The chain employs TRBV4-1 and TRBJ1-2; 8 bases fit TRBD1. This CDR3 contains 15 residues. V dropped 2 bases and J dropped 7; count of bases not matched to a gene: 9. From germline, CDR1 is MGHRA and CDR2 YSYEKL. DNA for the CDR3: TGCGCCAGCAGCCAACTCTTGACAGGGGTGACTGGCTACACCTTC. It encodes CASSQLLTGVTGYTF.

This chain uses TRBV11-3 with TRBJ2-2; D gene ambiguous. The CDR3 has 13 residues. V lost 4 bases and J lost 7, with 10 bases in between. CDR1 and CDR2 from the germline V gene are SGHNT and YENEEA. The CDR3 DNA reads TGTGCCAGCAGCTCCCTGAGGTTCGGGGAGCTGTTTTTT. It translates to CASSSLRFGELFF.

V gene TRBV6-1 combines with J gene TRBJ2-6; the match to TRBD2 covers 12 bases. This CDR3 comprises 21 residues. The junction had 9 bases not matched to a gene; V was cut back by 0 bases and J by 0 bases. Germline CDR1 reads MNHNS; CDR2 reads SASEGT. The CDR3 spells CASSEAGASGRVGSGANVLTF. The CDR3 DNA reads TGTGCCAGCAGTGAAGCGGGGGCTAGCGGGAGGGTGGGCTCTGGGGCCAACGTCCTGACTTTC.

V is TRBV6-1 and J is TRBJ2-7; 7 nucleotides line up with TRBD1. The trim removed 6 bases at V and 2 bases at J, leaving 10 bases unmatched. This CDR3 is 15 amino acids long. Germline V gene sequence: CDR1 MNHNS, CDR2 SASEGT. CDR3 DNA sequence: TGTGCCAGCAGGAGGGGGATACAGGGGACCTACGAGCAGTACTTC. Its translation: CASRRGIQGTYEQYF.

V gene TRBV11-2 combines with J gene TRBJ2-7, with a weak D call TRBD1 (7 bases). CDR3 length equals 15 residues. Trimming took off 1 base at V and 3 bases at J, with 13 bases between the two ends. Germline loops: CDR1 SGHAT, CDR2 FQNNGV. CDR3 loop: CASSLGAGGLYEQYF. Written as DNA, the CDR3 is TGTGCCAGCAGCTTAGGGGCAGGGGGGCTCTACGAGCAGTACTTC.

The chain employs TRBV27 and TRBJ2-2; 7 positions match TRBD2. V lost 0 bases and J lost 5; bases outside the gene matches: 0. The CDR3 runs to 14 residues. Per the germline V gene, CDR1 is MNHEY and CDR2 is SMNVEV (reference sequence). The CDR3 DNA follows: TGTGCCAGCAGTTTATCGGGGGGGACCGGGGAGCTGTTTTTT. Translating it yields CASSLSGGTGELFF.

V usage is TRBV5-1 and J usage is TRBJ2-5, with 8 bases fitting TRBD1. The CDR3 spans 13 residues. Per the germline V gene, CDR1 is SGHRS and CDR2 is YFSETQ. Unmatched junction bases numbered 3, after V lost 4 bases and J lost 4 bases. CDR3 residues: CASSQQGGETQYF. The CDR3 region has the DNA TGCGCCAGCAGCCAACAGGGGGGAGAGACCCAGTACTTC.

The chain employs TRBV29-1 and TRBJ2-1; TRBD2 matches at 8 bases. Germline V gene data show CDR1 as SQVTM and CDR2 as ANQGSEA. V trimming: 1 base; J trimming: 5 bases; junction bases outside the gene matches: 4. The CDR3 consists of 14 residues. Written as DNA, the CDR3 is TGCAGCGTTGAAGCGGGAGGGCTTGACAATGAGCAGTTCTTC. Translation: CSVEAGGLDNEQFF.